These 2 T cell receptor beta chains came from one sample sequenced in a study of T cell responses to AZD1222 COVID-19 vaccine (dated by TCRdb to the early 2020s). The meaning of the sample's time point label: baseline before first vaccination. Library preparation was by the immunoSEQ multiplex PCR assay. TCRdb holds this immuneACCESS table with in-frame rearrangements only. Some clones are missing; in checked studies, unresolved V genes explain under half, and the rest has no known cause. This sample has 70,000 to 85,000 clones in its table, and about 84% of those were observed once. 2.5% to 3.5% of the sample is held by the ten biggest clonotypes. Sequenced material: peripheral blood, taken on day 0 of AZD1222 vaccination. These receptors were collected from an adult in good health.

The chain carries TRBV5-1 and TRBJ2-1, with D tentatively TRBD1 (6 bases). V gave up 2 bases and J gave up 8 bases, with 17 bases separating them. The CDR3 covers 15 residues. Germline lookup yields CDR1 SGHRS and CDR2 YFSETQ. Written as DNA, the CDR3 is TGCGCCAGCAGCTTCCTAGGGGGTCAAGTCGATGAGCAGTTCTTC. Its protein is CASSFLGGQVDEQFF.

This chain connects TRBV27 to TRBJ2-4; 12 bases agree with TRBD2. This CDR3 region has 15 residues. In germline, CDR1 is MNHEY, CDR2 SMNVEV (reference sequence). V trimming: 3 bases; J trimming: 7 bases; junction bases outside the gene matches: 4. CDR3 coding DNA: TGTGCCAGCAGTTTGCGGACTAGCGGGAAGAACATTCAGTACTTC. Translation: CASSLRTSGKNIQYF.